Sequencing of this T cell receptor (beta chain) was carried out in a study of T-cell reconstitution after alpha-beta-depleted transplantation in children. As concerns this clonotype: What it binds is unknown.

Unique molecular identifiers were used in preparing the TCRbeta library. TCRdb reanalysed the PCR reads using MiXCR and keeps one entry per CDR3 protein. The sample has fewer than 400,000 distinct CDR3 sequences; approximately 20% are singletons. Overall study results and limits: The authors attributed T-cell counts and diversity one year after transplant mostly to newly produced T cells. Several hundred expanded graft clones reportedly gave rise to the alpha-beta T cells present about two months after transplant.

V lost 4 bases to trimming and J lost 4 bases; unmatched junction nucleotides: 4. The length of the CDR3 is 14 residues. CDR1 LGHNT and CDR2 FRNRAP come from the germline V gene. The TCR sequence derives from a male patient aged 10 to 17 who had a stem cell transplant for acute lymphoblastic leukemia, so the T cells may come from the graft donor. The chain combines TRBV12-5 with TRBJ2-1, with TRBD1 identical over 7 bases. This specimen consisted of PBMCs, mostly from graft donor cells, obtained 180 days after TCRalphabeta/CD19-depleted stem cell transplant. The CDR3 nucleotides are TGTGCTAGTGGTTACAGGGGCGGGTACAATGAGCAGTTCTTC. Its protein product is CASGYRGGYNEQFF.